These T cell receptor beta chains were read from a single sample in a study of T-cell reconstitution after alpha-beta-depleted transplantation in children. TCRdb re-analysed the PCR reads in MiXCR, keeping a single row per CDR3 protein. Of a few hundred thousand distinct CDR3 sequences in the sample, around a tenth are singletons; the top ten hold 2% to 3%. This material consisted of PBMCs from the stem cell graft donor, taken from the stem cell graft. These TCRs come from a human donor who donated a stem cell graft to a child with acute lymphoblastic leukemia. Each CDR3 is given with its conserved first and last residue. The D gene is left open where the match is weak. Expanded clones get a size class; other rows say once, few or many, or leave the size out.

cdr3_length j_call v_call clone_size d_call cdr3_aa cdr3_nt
13 TRBJ2-7 TRBV12-3/TRBV12-4 NA NA CASRPSAAYEQYF TGTGCCAGCAGGCCCTCTGCAGCCTACGAGCAGTACTTC
13 TRBJ2-1 TRBV20-1 medium-sized TRBD2 CSASSGSGSEQFF TGCAGTGCTAGCAGCGGGAGTGGTTCTGAGCAGTTCTTC
16 TRBJ2-2 TRBV4-1 NA TRBD2 CASTTHLREPFGELFF TGCGCCAGCACGACCCATTTGCGGGAGCCGTTTGGGGAGCTGTTTTTT
14 TRBJ2-2 TRBV20-1 NA TRBD1 CSAPGQGVPGELFF TGCAGTGCCCCTGGACAGGGGGTCCCCGGGGAGCTGTTTTTT
15 TRBJ1-1 TRBV5-5 few NA CASSSRRGLRTEAFF TGTGCCAGCAGCTCGCGGCGGGGCTTGAGGACTGAAGCTTTCTTT
15 TRBJ2-5 TRBV10-3 NA TRBD2 CAIRTGTSGQETQYF TGTGCCATCAGGACTGGAACTAGCGGACAAGAGACCCAGTACTTC
15 TRBJ2-2 TRBV4-2 NA NA CASSHGELNTGELFF TGTGCCAGCAGCCACGGGGAGTTGAACACCGGGGAGCTGTTTTTT
14 TRBJ2-1 TRBV20-1 many TRBD2 CSAPGLAFYNEQFF TGCAGTGCCCCGGGACTAGCGTTCTACAATGAGCAGTTCTTC
13 TRBJ2-7 TRBV7-6 few NA CASSPDGFYEQYF TGTGCCAGCAGCCCTGACGGATTCTACGAGCAGTACTTC
15 TRBJ2-7 TRBV5-1 many NA CASSLFGTELREQYF TGCGCCAGCAGCTTGTTTGGGACGGAGCTTCGGGAGCAGTACTTC
14 TRBJ2-5 TRBV5-1 NA NA CASSLGGVKETQYF TGCGCCAGCAGCTTGGGGGGAGTGAAAGAGACCCAGTACTTC
14 TRBJ2-7 TRBV29-1 many NA CSVEDYAPSYEQYF TGCAGCGTTGAAGATTATGCACCCTCCTACGAGCAGTACTTC
14 TRBJ1-1 TRBV9 few NA CASSVESVNTEAFF TGTGCCAGCAGCGTAGAAAGCGTGAACACTGAAGCTTTCTTT
16 TRBJ2-2 TRBV7-8 few NA CASSYLGGTNTGELFF TGTGCCAGCAGCTACCTAGGGGGGACGAACACCGGGGAGCTGTTTTTT
17 TRBJ2-1 TRBV12-3/TRBV12-4 NA TRBD2 CASIISTSGAFYNEQFF TGTGCCAGCATTATTTCGACTAGCGGGGCTTTCTACAATGAGCAGTTCTTC
16 TRBJ2-5 TRBV15 NA NA CATSRDGGHIQETQYF TGTGCCACCAGCAGAGATGGGGGACACATACAAGAGACCCAGTACTTC
13 TRBJ2-7 TRBV4-3 many NA CASSQDPGDEQYF TGCGCCAGCAGCCAAGATCCGGGGGACGAGCAGTACTTC
11 TRBJ2-7 TRBV29-1 many NA CSVGGGSEQYF TGCAGCGTTGGAGGGGGAAGCGAGCAGTACTTC
11 TRBJ2-2 TRBV29-1 NA NA CSVISTGELFF TGCAGCGTCATATCCACCGGGGAGCTGTTTTTT
15 TRBJ2-7 TRBV7-2 few TRBD2 CASSSKAGVAGEQYF TGTGCCAGCAGCTCAAAAGCGGGAGTGGCGGGTGAGCAGTACTTC
20 TRBJ2-4 TRBV28 NA TRBD1 CASSPPLGRGHPLAKNIQYF TGTGCCAGCAGTCCCCCACTGGGCAGGGGGCACCCCCTAGCCAAAAACATTCAGTACTTC
18 TRBJ2-7 TRBV5-1 many NA CASADDPPIGLVAYEQYF TGCGCCAGCGCCGACGATCCACCGATTGGACTGGTGGCATACGAGCAGTACTTC
16 TRBJ2-1 TRBV3-1 many TRBD2 CASSLAGGGSYNEQFF TGTGCCAGCAGTTTGGCGGGAGGAGGGTCCTACAATGAGCAGTTCTTC
18 TRBJ2-1 TRBV11-1 NA TRBD1 CASSATKLGTGGYNEQFF TGTGCCAGCAGCGCGACAAAATTGGGGACAGGTGGCTACAATGAGCAGTTCTTC
17 TRBJ2-5 TRBV4-3 few TRBD1 CASSQDRARGRQETQYF TGCGCCAGCAGCCAAGATCGGGCCAGGGGGCGCCAAGAGACCCAGTACTTC
17 TRBJ2-3 TRBV4-2 few TRBD2 CASSPDLAGGGTDTQYF TGTGCCAGCAGCCCTGACCTAGCGGGAGGGGGCACAGATACGCAGTATTTT
15 TRBJ2-7 TRBV7-8 many NA CASSPNREISYEQYF TGTGCCAGCAGCCCCAACCGGGAGATCTCCTACGAGCAGTACTTC
15 TRBJ2-7 TRBV20-1 NA TRBD2 CSARDWREHSYEQYF TGCAGTGCTAGAGATTGGCGGGAGCACTCCTACGAGCAGTACTTC
15 TRBJ2-5 TRBV6-2/TRBV6-3 NA TRBD2 CASSSTSGMGETQYF TGTGCCAGCAGCTCGACTAGCGGGATGGGTGAGACCCAGTACTTC
13 TRBJ2-7 TRBV7-9 NA NA CASSFPGVNEQYF TGTGCCAGCAGCTTCCCGGGAGTCAACGAGCAGTACTTC
16 TRBJ2-1 TRBV28 NA TRBD2 CASSFSGTSVYNEQFF TGTGCCAGCAGTTTTTCTGGGACTAGCGTCTACAATGAGCAGTTCTTC
12 TRBJ2-3 TRBV10-3 few NA CAISWSTDTQYF TGTGCCATCAGTTGGAGCACAGATACGCAGTATTTT
13 TRBJ1-2 TRBV7-2 many NA CASSQTSNYGYTF TGTGCCAGCAGCCAGACCAGTAACTATGGCTACACCTTC
16 TRBJ1-1 TRBV11-2 NA TRBD1 CASSLGAGTANTEAFF TGTGCCAGCAGCTTAGGGGCTGGGACAGCGAACACTGAAGCTTTCTTT
15 TRBJ2-1 TRBV19 NA NA CASSIVGGPYNEQFF TGTGCCAGTAGTATTGTGGGAGGCCCCTACAATGAGCAGTTCTTC
15 TRBJ2-1 TRBV7-2 NA TRBD2 CASSLVATSGNEQFF TGTGCCAGCAGCTTAGTCGCGACTAGCGGCAATGAGCAGTTCTTC
16 TRBJ2-3 TRBV29-1 NA TRBD2 CSVGGGLAGKVDTQYF TGCAGCGTTGGAGGGGGACTAGCGGGAAAAGTAGATACGCAGTATTTT
18 TRBJ2-3 TRBV4-1 NA TRBD2 CASSQVRLAGGLTDTQYF TGCGCCAGCAGCCAAGTCCGGCTAGCGGGAGGGCTCACAGATACGCAGTATTTT
13 TRBJ2-7 TRBV20-1 NA TRBD2 CSARGLATREQYF TGCAGTGCGAGGGGACTAGCGACGCGGGAGCAGTACTTC
16 TRBJ1-3 TRBV9 NA NA CASSVGGTIDGNTIYF TGTGCCAGCAGCGTAGGAGGTACAATCGATGGAAACACCATATATTTT
16 TRBJ1-2 TRBV5-1 many NA CASSLEPVRAYYGYTF TGCGCCAGCAGCTTGGAGCCAGTCCGCGCCTACTATGGCTACACCTTC
16 TRBJ2-7 TRBV7-2 NA NA CASSSRNPGPRGEQYF TGTGCCAGCAGCTCCCGCAACCCCGGGCCTCGGGGCGAGCAGTACTTC
14 TRBJ2-7 TRBV28 NA TRBD2 CASSSGLAGHEQYF TGTGCCAGCAGTTCGGGACTAGCGGGGCACGAGCAGTACTTC
13 TRBJ2-5 TRBV27 few NA CASSHRGRETQYF TGTGCCAGCAGTCATCGGGGGCGGGAGACCCAGTACTTC
13 TRBJ2-4 TRBV5-5 many NA CASSLILKNIQYF TGTGCCAGCAGCTTGATACTCAAAAACATTCAGTACTTC
14 TRBJ2-7 TRBV3-1 many NA CASSQDAGGAEQYF TGTGCCAGCAGCCAAGACGCAGGCGGGGCGGAGCAGTACTTC
16 TRBJ2-3 TRBV7-3 few NA CASSLIASKGTDTQYF TGTGCCAGCAGCTTAATCGCCTCTAAAGGCACAGATACGCAGTATTTT
15 TRBJ2-7 TRBV2 NA NA CASSDAGQIFGEQYF TGTGCCAGCAGTGATGCGGGACAGATTTTTGGCGAGCAGTACTTC
16 TRBJ2-5 TRBV5-1 NA TRBD2 CASSFAGTSDLETQYF TGCGCCAGCAGTTTCGCCGGGACTAGCGACCTTGAGACCCAGTACTTC
15 TRBJ2-3 TRBV20-1 NA TRBD1 CSAQQGALGTDTQYF TGCAGTGCGCAACAGGGGGCGCTAGGCACAGATACGCAGTATTTT
15 TRBJ1-2 TRBV12-3/TRBV12-4 NA NA CASSEGLGARHGYTF TGTGCCAGCAGTGAGGGATTAGGGGCTCGGCATGGCTACACCTTC
14 TRBJ2-7 TRBV5-1 NA TRBD1 CASSFRQGHDEQYF TGCGCCAGCAGCTTCCGACAGGGGCACGACGAGCAGTACTTC
16 TRBJ1-2 TRBV20-1 few TRBD1 CSARGTGGMWDYGYTF TGCAGTGCTAGGGGGACAGGGGGCATGTGGGACTATGGCTACACCTTC